The rows below give T cell receptor beta chains drawn from one sample of a study of blood T cell repertoires in COVID-19. Sequencing used immunoSEQ multiplex PCR; TCRdb keeps in-frame clones, though not all of them. Of over 65,000 clones listed, about nine tenths were seen once; the top ten hold 0.65% to 0.9%. The sequencing sample was made of peripheral blood. Every receptor here comes from a woman aged 80 or older with acute or convalescent COVID-19. The CDR3 runs from the conserved cysteine through the conserved F or W. Fields, in order: D gene, J gene, clone size, V gene, CDR3 DNA, CDR3 protein. D genes are given only for firm matches. Only part of the rows carry a size: once, few, many, or a class if the clone is expanded.

d_gene: TRBD1
j_gene: TRBJ2-7
abundance: .
v_gene: TRBV27
CDR3nt: TGTGCCAGCAGTTTGCGGACAGGGGGATCTGACGAGCAGTACTTC
CDR3aa: CASSLRTGGSDEQYF

d_gene: .
j_gene: TRBJ1-2
abundance: .
v_gene: TRBV7-8
CDR3nt: TGTGCCAGCAGCCCCTCAGGGGACTATGGCTACACCTTC
CDR3aa: CASSPSGDYGYTF

d_gene: TRBD1
j_gene: TRBJ1-6
abundance: once
v_gene: TRBV6-1
CDR3nt: TGTGCCAGCAGTGAGAGGAGGGACAGTTCACCCCTCCACTTT
CDR3aa: CASSERRDSSPLHF

d_gene: TRBD2
j_gene: TRBJ2-1
abundance: once
v_gene: TRBV6-5
CDR3nt: TGTGCCAGCACCGCAGCGGGAGGCGGCCACAATGAGCAGTTCTTC
CDR3aa: CASTAAGGGHNEQFF

d_gene: TRBD2
j_gene: TRBJ2-2
abundance: .
v_gene: TRBV4-2
CDR3nt: TGTGCCAGCAGCCAAGTCCCTAGCGGAACCGGGGAGCTGTTTTTT
CDR3aa: CASSQVPSGTGELFF

d_gene: TRBD2
j_gene: TRBJ2-3
abundance: .
v_gene: TRBV5-1
CDR3nt: TGCGCCAGCAGCCTCCGCCCCATTGGGACTAGCGGGGGGGCAGATACGCAGTATTTT
CDR3aa: CASSLRPIGTSGGADTQYF

d_gene: .
j_gene: TRBJ2-7
abundance: once
v_gene: TRBV28
CDR3nt: TGTGCCAGCAGTTTACGGGGTTCCCTCTACGAGCAGTACTTC
CDR3aa: CASSLRGSLYEQYF

d_gene: TRBD1
j_gene: TRBJ2-3
abundance: .
v_gene: TRBV5-1
CDR3nt: TGCGCCAGCAGAGACGGACAGGGGAGCACAGATACGCAGTATTTT
CDR3aa: CASRDGQGSTDTQYF

d_gene: TRBD2
j_gene: TRBJ2-3
abundance: .
v_gene: TRBV4-1
CDR3nt: TGCGCCAGCAGCCAAGATCAGAGCGGGGGGGCTCATACGCAGTATTTT
CDR3aa: CASSQDQSGGAHTQYF

d_gene: TRBD1
j_gene: TRBJ1-3
abundance: .
v_gene: TRBV20-1
CDR3nt: TGCAGTGGGGGACAGGGAAACACCATATATTTT
CDR3aa: CSGGQGNTIYF

d_gene: .
j_gene: TRBJ2-7
abundance: .
v_gene: TRBV9
CDR3nt: TGTGCCAGCAGCGTCGGGGACTCTGTATACGAGCAGTACTTC
CDR3aa: CASSVGDSVYEQYF

d_gene: TRBD1
j_gene: TRBJ2-5
abundance: .
v_gene: TRBV20-1
CDR3nt: TGCAGTGCTCGTGACAGGGTGTGGGTGGGCGCAGAGACCCAGTACTTC
CDR3aa: CSARDRVWVGAETQYF

d_gene: .
j_gene: TRBJ1-1
abundance: .
v_gene: TRBV7-3
CDR3nt: TGTGCCAGCAGCTTAGTCCGGGACACTGAAGCTTTCTTT
CDR3aa: CASSLVRDTEAFF

d_gene: .
j_gene: TRBJ1-3
abundance: .
v_gene: TRBV5-5
CDR3nt: TGTGCCAGCAGCCGTGACAGGAACTCTGGAAACACCATATATTTT
CDR3aa: CASSRDRNSGNTIYF

d_gene: TRBD1
j_gene: TRBJ1-6
abundance: .
v_gene: TRBV5-1
CDR3nt: TGCGCCAGCAGAGAGGTCGGGACAGCCTTATCTAATTCACCCCTCCACTTT
CDR3aa: CASREVGTALSNSPLHF

d_gene: .
j_gene: TRBJ1-1
abundance: .
v_gene: TRBV19
CDR3nt: TGTGCCAGTAATAAGAACACTGAAGCTTTCTTT
CDR3aa: CASNKNTEAFF

d_gene: TRBD1
j_gene: TRBJ1-1
abundance: .
v_gene: TRBV5-1
CDR3nt: TGCGCCAGCAGCTTTACCGGGACAGGGAACACTGAAGCTTTCTTT
CDR3aa: CASSFTGTGNTEAFF

d_gene: TRBD2
j_gene: TRBJ2-1
abundance: .
v_gene: TRBV6-2/TRBV6-3
CDR3nt: TGTGCCAGCAGTTACGGACTAGCGGGAGGGTCGATGAAGAATGAGCAGTTCTTC
CDR3aa: CASSYGLAGGSMKNEQFF

d_gene: .
j_gene: TRBJ1-4
abundance: .
v_gene: TRBV6-5
CDR3nt: TGTGCCAGCAGTCCCTCTGCAACTAATGAAAAACTGTTTTTT
CDR3aa: CASSPSATNEKLFF

d_gene: TRBD1
j_gene: TRBJ1-6
abundance: .
v_gene: TRBV11-2
CDR3nt: TGTGCCAGCAGCTTAGAGCTCCTTACCGGGACAGGGAGTTCACCCCTCCACTTT
CDR3aa: CASSLELLTGTGSSPLHF

d_gene: TRBD1
j_gene: TRBJ1-2
abundance: .
v_gene: TRBV5-5
CDR3nt: TGTGCCAGCAGCCAGGACAGGGAAAGGGGTGGCTACACCTTC
CDR3aa: CASSQDRERGGYTF

d_gene: .
j_gene: TRBJ1-2
abundance: .
v_gene: TRBV27
CDR3nt: TGTGCCAGCGGAGACTATGGCTACACCTTC
CDR3aa: CASGDYGYTF

d_gene: .
j_gene: TRBJ1-1
abundance: .
v_gene: TRBV4-2
CDR3nt: TGTGCCAGCAGCCAAGAGGGGGCGCGCTCAGGAGCTTTCTTT
CDR3aa: CASSQEGARSGAFF

d_gene: .
j_gene: TRBJ2-1
abundance: .
v_gene: TRBV5-1
CDR3nt: TGCGCCAGCAGCTTGGGCCGGGACAATGAGCAGTTCTTC
CDR3aa: CASSLGRDNEQFF

d_gene: .
j_gene: TRBJ1-2
abundance: .
v_gene: TRBV4-2
CDR3nt: TGTGCCAGCAGCCAAGATTATCAGGGACACAGACTCTATGGCTACACCTTC
CDR3aa: CASSQDYQGHRLYGYTF

d_gene: TRBD1
j_gene: TRBJ2-7
abundance: .
v_gene: TRBV27
CDR3nt: TGTGCCAGCAGTTCCCGGACAGGCCCCTACGAGCAGTACTTC
CDR3aa: CASSSRTGPYEQYF

d_gene: TRBD1
j_gene: TRBJ1-2
abundance: .
v_gene: TRBV4-2
CDR3nt: TGTGCCAGCAGCCAAGCAGGGGGCGGCTATGGCTACACCTTC
CDR3aa: CASSQAGGGYGYTF

d_gene: .
j_gene: TRBJ1-1
abundance: few
v_gene: TRBV6-5
CDR3nt: TGTGCCAGCGAAGTGAGGGGGACTGAAGCTTTCTTT
CDR3aa: CASEVRGTEAFF

d_gene: TRBD1
j_gene: TRBJ2-5
abundance: .
v_gene: TRBV19
CDR3nt: TGTGCCAGTAGCGACAGGGGGGCAGCCCAAGAGACCCAGTACTTC
CDR3aa: CASSDRGAAQETQYF

d_gene: .
j_gene: TRBJ2-3
abundance: .
v_gene: TRBV5-1
CDR3nt: TGCGCCAGCAGCTTAGACAGAAGCACAGATACGCAGTATTTT
CDR3aa: CASSLDRSTDTQYF

d_gene: .
j_gene: TRBJ1-2
abundance: .
v_gene: TRBV19
CDR3nt: TGTGCCAGTAGTATCAGGTTGGGGGGGAAAGACCTCTATGGCTACACCTTC
CDR3aa: CASSIRLGGKDLYGYTF

d_gene: .
j_gene: TRBJ1-4
abundance: .
v_gene: TRBV6-6
CDR3nt: TGTGCCAGCAGTCGACGCACCAGTGGAGTATCTAATGAAAAACTGTTTTTT
CDR3aa: CASSRRTSGVSNEKLFF

d_gene: .
j_gene: TRBJ2-5
abundance: .
v_gene: TRBV2
CDR3nt: TGTGCCAGCAGTGAAGTAGGCGGAGAGACCCAGTACTTC
CDR3aa: CASSEVGGETQYF

d_gene: .
j_gene: TRBJ1-2
abundance: once
v_gene: TRBV5-5
CDR3nt: TGTGCCAGCAGTACAAGGAGAAACTATGGCTACACCTTC
CDR3aa: CASSTRRNYGYTF

d_gene: TRBD1
j_gene: TRBJ2-7
abundance: .
v_gene: TRBV11-2
CDR3nt: TGTGCCAGCAGATCGGGACAGGGGGCCGGCGAGCAGTACTTC
CDR3aa: CASRSGQGAGEQYF

d_gene: TRBD2
j_gene: TRBJ2-5
abundance: .
v_gene: TRBV3-1/TRBV3-2
CDR3nt: TGTGCCAGCAGCCACCGAGGCGGGAGGGCCCAAGAGACCCAGTACTTC
CDR3aa: CASSHRGGRAQETQYF

d_gene: TRBD1
j_gene: TRBJ2-5
abundance: .
v_gene: TRBV29-1
CDR3nt: TGCAGCGTCGGACAGGGGGCCCAAGAGACCCAGTACTTC
CDR3aa: CSVGQGAQETQYF

d_gene: TRBD1
j_gene: TRBJ1-3
abundance: .
v_gene: TRBV28
CDR3nt: TGTGCCAGCTCCCGGACAGGGATCTCTGGAAACACCATATATTTT
CDR3aa: CASSRTGISGNTIYF

d_gene: TRBD1
j_gene: TRBJ1-4
abundance: .
v_gene: TRBV9
CDR3nt: TGTGCCAGCAGCGTAGGTAACAGGGGGATCCGGGCAACTAATGAAAAACTGTTTTTT
CDR3aa: CASSVGNRGIRATNEKLFF

d_gene: TRBD1
j_gene: TRBJ2-5
abundance: .
v_gene: TRBV7-9
CDR3nt: TGTGCCAGCAGCTTGACAGGGGGTAGAGAGACCCAGTACTTC
CDR3aa: CASSLTGGRETQYF

d_gene: .
j_gene: TRBJ2-7
abundance: .
v_gene: TRBV11-2
CDR3nt: TGTGCCAGCAGCTTAGATCATTCAGTTCAGTACTTC
CDR3aa: CASSLDHSVQYF

d_gene: .
j_gene: TRBJ1-2
abundance: .
v_gene: TRBV7-8
CDR3nt: TGTGCCAGCAGCCCAGCTAGGGGTCTTGGCTACACCTTC
CDR3aa: CASSPARGLGYTF

d_gene: .
j_gene: TRBJ1-2
abundance: .
v_gene: TRBV5-4
CDR3nt: TGTGCCAGCAGCTTGTCCGAGGGCTGGAATGGCTACACCTTC
CDR3aa: CASSLSEGWNGYTF

d_gene: .
j_gene: TRBJ2-1
abundance: few
v_gene: TRBV29-1
CDR3nt: TGCAGCGTTGAACCTAGCTCCAGGAACAATGAGCAGTTCTTC
CDR3aa: CSVEPSSRNNEQFF

d_gene: TRBD1
j_gene: TRBJ2-7
abundance: .
v_gene: TRBV6-5
CDR3nt: TGTGCCAGTACAGACAGGGGTCCCTCCTACGAGCAGTACTTC
CDR3aa: CASTDRGPSYEQYF

d_gene: .
j_gene: TRBJ2-3
abundance: .
v_gene: TRBV7-6
CDR3nt: TGTGCCAGCAGCGAGAGCGGGCGCACAGATACGCAGTATTTT
CDR3aa: CASSESGRTDTQYF

d_gene: TRBD1
j_gene: TRBJ1-1
abundance: .
v_gene: TRBV14
CDR3nt: TGTGCCAGCAGCCTCCAGGGGGTCCCGGGGGAAGCTTTCTTT
CDR3aa: CASSLQGVPGEAFF

d_gene: .
j_gene: TRBJ1-6
abundance: .
v_gene: TRBV12-3/TRBV12-4
CDR3nt: TGTGCCAGCAGTTTAGGGCGGATTTCACCCCTCCACTTT
CDR3aa: CASSLGRISPLHF

d_gene: .
j_gene: TRBJ1-1
abundance: .
v_gene: TRBV6-2/TRBV6-3
CDR3nt: TGTGCCAGCAGTTATTTGGGGCCAAACACTGAAGCTTTCTTT
CDR3aa: CASSYLGPNTEAFF

d_gene: .
j_gene: TRBJ1-2
abundance: .
v_gene: TRBV5-1
CDR3nt: TGCGCCAGCAGCTTGGGGGCAGGGGCTGGCTACACCTTC
CDR3aa: CASSLGAGAGYTF

d_gene: TRBD2
j_gene: TRBJ2-7
abundance: .
v_gene: TRBV5-1
CDR3nt: TGCGCCAGCAGCTTGGACGGGGCTAGCGGATACGAGCAGTACTTC
CDR3aa: CASSLDGASGYEQYF

d_gene: .
j_gene: TRBJ1-3
abundance: .
v_gene: TRBV7-9
CDR3nt: TGTGCCAGCAGCTTAGCGGTGGCAGGTAACACCATATATTTT
CDR3aa: CASSLAVAGNTIYF

d_gene: .
j_gene: TRBJ2-3
abundance: .
v_gene: TRBV9
CDR3nt: TGTGCCAGCAGCTCTAGCCCCCGGACTGGAGATACGCAGTATTTT
CDR3aa: CASSSSPRTGDTQYF

d_gene: .
j_gene: TRBJ1-2
abundance: .
v_gene: TRBV13
CDR3nt: TGTGCCAGCAGCTTAGGGGAGGGATTTAGGCCTAACTATGGCTACACCTTC
CDR3aa: CASSLGEGFRPNYGYTF

d_gene: .
j_gene: TRBJ2-7
abundance: .
v_gene: TRBV25-1
CDR3nt: TGTGCCAGCAGTTCGGGCTCCTACGAGCAGTACTTC
CDR3aa: CASSSGSYEQYF

d_gene: .
j_gene: TRBJ2-1
abundance: .
v_gene: TRBV3-1/TRBV3-2
CDR3nt: TGTGCCAGCAGCCAAGTAGGCGGGAAAAGGAATGAGCAGTTCTTC
CDR3aa: CASSQVGGKRNEQFF

d_gene: TRBD2
j_gene: TRBJ2-2
abundance: .
v_gene: TRBV9
CDR3nt: TGTGCCAGCAGCGTAGAGCCTAGCGGGCGGGATGGGGAGCTGTTTTTT
CDR3aa: CASSVEPSGRDGELFF

d_gene: TRBD2
j_gene: TRBJ2-2
abundance: .
v_gene: TRBV18
CDR3nt: TGTGCCAGCTCACCATCCTTGACTAGCGGGGGGACCGGGGAGCTGTTTTTT
CDR3aa: CASSPSLTSGGTGELFF

d_gene: TRBD1
j_gene: TRBJ2-7
abundance: .
v_gene: TRBV3-1/TRBV3-2
CDR3nt: TGTGCCAGCAGCCAAGTTAAACGGACAGGGGACTACGAGCAGTACTTC
CDR3aa: CASSQVKRTGDYEQYF